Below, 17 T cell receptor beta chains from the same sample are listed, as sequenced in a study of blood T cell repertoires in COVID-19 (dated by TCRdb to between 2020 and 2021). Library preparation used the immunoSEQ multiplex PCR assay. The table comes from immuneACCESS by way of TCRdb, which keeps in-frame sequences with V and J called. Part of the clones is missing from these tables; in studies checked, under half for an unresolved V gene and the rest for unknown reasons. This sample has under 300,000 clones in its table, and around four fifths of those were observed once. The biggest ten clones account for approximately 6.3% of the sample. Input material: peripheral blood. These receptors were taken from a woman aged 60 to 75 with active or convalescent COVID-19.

CDR3 sequence: CASSVPGGSTEQFF. The CDR3 region has the DNA TGTGCCAGCAGCGTACCCGGCGGGAGTACTGAGCAGTTCTTC. The V call is TRBV9, the J call TRBJ2-1; the match to TRBD2 covers 7 bases. CDR1 is SGDLS, CDR2 YYNGEE, per germline. The CDR3 has 14 amino acids. With V trimmed by 1 base and J by 9 bases, 7 bases remained unmatched.

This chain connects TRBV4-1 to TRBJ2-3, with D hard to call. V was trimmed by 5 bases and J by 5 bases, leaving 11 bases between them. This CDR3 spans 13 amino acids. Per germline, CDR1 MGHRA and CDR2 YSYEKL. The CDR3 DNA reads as TGCGCCAGCAGCGCTTACCCAGAAGATACGCAGTATTTT. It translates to CASSAYPEDTQYF.

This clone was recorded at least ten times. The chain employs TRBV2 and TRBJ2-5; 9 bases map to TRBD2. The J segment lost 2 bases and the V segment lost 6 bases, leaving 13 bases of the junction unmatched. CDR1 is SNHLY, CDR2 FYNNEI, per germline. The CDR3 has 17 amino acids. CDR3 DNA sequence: TGTGCCAGCAGCTCCGGGACTAGCTCCCTCTTTCAAGAGACCCAGTACTTC. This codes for CASSSGTSSLFQETQYF.

The CDR3 spells CASSSPLWLAGANTGELFF. The CDR3 region has the DNA TGTGCCAGCAGCTCCCCCCTATGGCTAGCGGGAGCGAACACCGGGGAGCTGTTTTTT. The J gene is TRBJ2-2, the V gene TRBV11-3, with 10 positions matching TRBD2. CDR1 is SGHNT and CDR2 is YENEEA in the germline V gene. The V segment lost 4 bases and the J segment 0 bases; nucleotides outside the gene matches: 11. This CDR3 is built from 19 residues.

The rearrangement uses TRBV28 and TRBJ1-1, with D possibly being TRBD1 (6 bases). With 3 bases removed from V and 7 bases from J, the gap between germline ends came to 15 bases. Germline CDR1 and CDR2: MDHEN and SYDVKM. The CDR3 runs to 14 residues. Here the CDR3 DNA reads TGTGCCAGCAGTTTCCAGGGGCGCACCGTTGAAGCTTTCTTT. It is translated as CASSFQGRTVEAFF.

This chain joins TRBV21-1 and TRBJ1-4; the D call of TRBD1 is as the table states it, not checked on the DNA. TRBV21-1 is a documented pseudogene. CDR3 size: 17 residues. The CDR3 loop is CASSSRANRVMDEKLFF. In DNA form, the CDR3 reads TGTGCCAGCAGCTCAAGAGCTAACAGGGTAATGGATGAAAAACTGTTTTTT.

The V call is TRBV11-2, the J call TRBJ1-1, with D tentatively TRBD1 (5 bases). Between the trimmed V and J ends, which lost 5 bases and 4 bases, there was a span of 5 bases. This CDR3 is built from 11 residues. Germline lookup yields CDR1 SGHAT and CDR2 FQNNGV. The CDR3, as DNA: TGTGCCAGCAGCAGGGGCACTGAAGCTTTCTTT. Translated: CASSRGTEAFF.

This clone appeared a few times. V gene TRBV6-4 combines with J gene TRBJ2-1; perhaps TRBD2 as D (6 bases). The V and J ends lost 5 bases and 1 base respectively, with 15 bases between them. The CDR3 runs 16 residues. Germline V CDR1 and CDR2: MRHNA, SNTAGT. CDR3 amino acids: CASSFRGVLSYNEQFF. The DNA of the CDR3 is TGTGCCAGCAGTTTTCGCGGGGTCCTATCCTACAATGAGCAGTTCTTC.

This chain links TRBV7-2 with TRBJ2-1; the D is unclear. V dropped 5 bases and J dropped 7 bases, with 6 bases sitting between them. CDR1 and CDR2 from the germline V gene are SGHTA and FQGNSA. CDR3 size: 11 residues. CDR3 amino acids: CASSLINEQFF. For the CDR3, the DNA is TGTGCCAGCAGCCTTATTAATGAGCAGTTCTTC.

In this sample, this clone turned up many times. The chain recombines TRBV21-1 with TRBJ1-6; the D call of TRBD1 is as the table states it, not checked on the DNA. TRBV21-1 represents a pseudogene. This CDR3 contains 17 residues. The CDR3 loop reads CASSSPSEDRGNSPLHF. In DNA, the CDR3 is TGTGCCAGCAGCTCCCCTTCCGAGGACAGGGGAAATTCACCCCTCCACTTT.

The CDR3 DNA sequence: TGTGCCAGCAGTCAAAGGGGCGGGAGGGCCCATTCGGAAGGCGAGCAGTACTTC. Its protein product is CASSQRGGRAHSEGEQYF. V is TRBV6-6 and J is TRBJ2-7, with 9 bases lining up with TRBD2. The CDR3 is 18 amino acids. The ends lost 5 bases at V and 6 bases at J; junction bases unmatched: 20. CDR1 is MNHNY, CDR2 SVGAGI, per germline (reference sequence).

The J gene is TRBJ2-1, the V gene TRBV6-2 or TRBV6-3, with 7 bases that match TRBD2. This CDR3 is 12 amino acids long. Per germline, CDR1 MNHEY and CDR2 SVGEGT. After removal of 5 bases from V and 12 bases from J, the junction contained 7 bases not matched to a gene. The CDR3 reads CASSPLARTQFF. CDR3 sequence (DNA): TGTGCCAGCAGTCCACTAGCGAGGACGCAGTTCTTC.

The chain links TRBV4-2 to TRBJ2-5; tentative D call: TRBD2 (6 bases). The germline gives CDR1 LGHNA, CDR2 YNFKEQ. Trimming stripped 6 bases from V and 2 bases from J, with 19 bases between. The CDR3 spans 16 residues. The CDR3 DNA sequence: TGTGCCAGCAGACCCGGGCGGTGGGGGGATCAAGAGACCCAGTACTTC. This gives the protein CASRPGRWGDQETQYF.

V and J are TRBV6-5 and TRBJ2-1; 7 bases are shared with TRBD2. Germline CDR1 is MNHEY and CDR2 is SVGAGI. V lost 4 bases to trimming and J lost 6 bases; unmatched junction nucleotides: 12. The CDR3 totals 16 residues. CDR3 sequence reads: CASSFPATGGTNEQFF. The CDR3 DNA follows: TGTGCCAGCAGTTTCCCAGCAACGGGGGGAACCAATGAGCAGTTCTTC.

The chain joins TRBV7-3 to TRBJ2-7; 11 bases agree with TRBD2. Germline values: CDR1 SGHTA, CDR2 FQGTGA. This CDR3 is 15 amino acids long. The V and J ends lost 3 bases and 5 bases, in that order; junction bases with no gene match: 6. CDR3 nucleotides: TGTGCCAGCAGCTTTACTAGCGGGAGAGTCGACGAGCAGTACTTC. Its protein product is CASSFTSGRVDEQYF.

This CDR3 is CSASTPGQGVEETQYF. The CDR3 DNA sequence: TGCAGTGCTAGTACCCCGGGACAGGGGGTAGAGGAGACCCAGTACTTC. The gene calls are TRBV20-1 and TRBJ2-5; TRBD1 agrees at 11 bases. The CDR3 runs to 16 residues. Germline CDR1 DFQATT, CDR2 SNEGSKA (reference sequence). The V gene end was trimmed by 3 bases and the J gene end by 5 bases; junction bases not matched to a gene: 11.

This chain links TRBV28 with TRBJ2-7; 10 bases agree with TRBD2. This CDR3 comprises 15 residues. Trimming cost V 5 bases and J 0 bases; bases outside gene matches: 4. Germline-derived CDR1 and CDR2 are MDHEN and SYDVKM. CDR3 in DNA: TGTGCCAGCAGTCAGGTAGCGGGGGGCTCCTACGAGCAGTACGTC. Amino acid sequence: CASSQVAGGSYEQYV.